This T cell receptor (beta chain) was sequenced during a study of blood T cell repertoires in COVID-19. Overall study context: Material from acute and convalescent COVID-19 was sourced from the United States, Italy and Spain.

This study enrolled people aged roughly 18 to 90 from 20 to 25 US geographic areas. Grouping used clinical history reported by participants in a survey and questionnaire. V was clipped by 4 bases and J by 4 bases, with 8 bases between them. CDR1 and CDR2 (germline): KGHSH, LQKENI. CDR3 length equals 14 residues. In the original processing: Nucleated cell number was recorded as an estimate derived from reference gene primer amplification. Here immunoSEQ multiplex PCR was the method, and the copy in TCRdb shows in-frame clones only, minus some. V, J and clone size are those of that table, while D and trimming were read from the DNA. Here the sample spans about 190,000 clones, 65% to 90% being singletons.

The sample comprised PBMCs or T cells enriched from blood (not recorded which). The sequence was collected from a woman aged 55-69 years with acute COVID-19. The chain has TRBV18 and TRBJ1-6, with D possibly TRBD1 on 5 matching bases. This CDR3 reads CASSLSGYNSPLHF. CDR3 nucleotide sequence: TGTGCCAGCTCACTGTCAGGGTATAATTCACCCCTCCACTTT.